The rows below give T cell receptor beta chains drawn from one sample of a study of vaccination and CD4 T cells after COVID-19. What these receptors recognize is not known. TCRdb processed the PCR reads anew with MiXCR; each CDR3 protein has one entry. The data contain tens of thousands of distinct CDR3 sequences, under 40% of them singletons. The sequencing used CD4+ T cells from blood, cultured in vitro, collected about 7 months after SARS-CoV-2 vaccination. The receptor set was obtained from a human donor who had recovered from COVID-19. CDR3s include the opening cysteine and the closing phenylalanine or tryptophan. A D gene is named only where the DNA matches it firmly. The size of a clone is reported for some rows only, either as once, few or many, or as a class for expanded clones.

TRBJ1-1 | - | few | TRBV6-1 | TGTGCCAGCAGTGAACTTGCCCCCTCCCGAACTGAAGCTTTCTTT | CASSELAPSRTEAFF
TRBJ2-5 | TRBD2 | few | TRBV7-3 | TGTGCCAGCTCCCCCGGGGGGGGGAGGCAAGAGACCCAGTACTTC | CASSPGGGRQETQYF
TRBJ1-1 | - | - | TRBV6-1 | TGTGCCAGCCTGAGGAACACTGAAGCTTTCTTT | CASLRNTEAFF
TRBJ2-5 | TRBD2 | - | TRBV7-3 | TGTGCCAGCATTACCCAGAGCGGGGGAGAGACCCAGTACTTC | CASITQSGGETQYF
TRBJ1-2 | TRBD1 | - | TRBV12-3/TRBV12-4 | TGTGCCAGCAGTTTATCTGACAGGGCACTGGCCGGCTACACCTTC | CASSLSDRALAGYTF
TRBJ2-3 | - | few | TRBV6-1 | TGTGCCAGCAGTCAAAGCTACAAAGATACGCAGTATTTT | CASSQSYKDTQYF
TRBJ1-2 | - | - | TRBV7-2 | TGTGCCAGCAGCTTGGGGCCCTATTATGGCTACACCTTC | CASSLGPYYGYTF
TRBJ2-7 | TRBD2 | - | TRBV5-4 | TGTGCCAGCAGCGCAGGGACTAGCGGGTACTCCTACGAGCAGTACTTC | CASSAGTSGYSYEQYF
TRBJ2-3 | - | - | TRBV6-1 | TGTGCCAGCAGCCCCATGCCAGACACTTCCACAGATACGCAGTATTTT | CASSPMPDTSTDTQYF
TRBJ2-5 | - | - | TRBV5-4 | TGTGCCAGCAGCCCCCCGTGGGCAGGGGATGAGACCCAGTACTTC | CASSPPWAGDETQYF
TRBJ1-6 | - | - | TRBV29-1 | TGCAGCGTTGCTCAGGGTGGTAATTCACCCCTCCACTTT | CSVAQGGNSPLHF
TRBJ2-2 | - | - | TRBV27 | TGTGCCAGCAGTTTAGACAGCCCCACCGGGGAGCTGTTTTTT | CASSLDSPTGELFF
TRBJ1-1 | - | few | TRBV6-5 | TGTGCCAGCAGTTACTCGGTAGGGTTCGGTGAAGCTTTCTTT | CASSYSVGFGEAFF
TRBJ2-5 | TRBD2 | few | TRBV20-1 | TGCAGTGCTAGAGATTTTTCTAGCGGGAAGAGAGAGACCCAGTACTTC | CSARDFSSGKRETQYF
TRBJ1-1 | - | - | TRBV18 | TGTGCCAGCTCAGGGGGGGCCGAGGGAACTGAAGCTTTCTTT | CASSGGAEGTEAFF
TRBJ1-5 | - | - | TRBV4-1 | TGCGCCAGCAGCCAAGATGTCACAGGGTCACGACCTGCCCAGCATTTT | CASSQDVTGSRPAQHF
TRBJ2-3 | TRBD1 | many | TRBV20-1 | TGCAGTGCTAGAGATTGGCAGGGGGTTTCGGATACGCAGTATTTT | CSARDWQGVSDTQYF
TRBJ2-1 | TRBD1 | - | TRBV6-5 | TGTGCCAGCAGTTACTCGGACAGGGTGAATGAGCAGTTCTTC | CASSYSDRVNEQFF
TRBJ2-5 | TRBD2 | once | TRBV11-3 | TGTGCCAGCAGCCCAGATCCTCTAGCGGGGCGCCAAGAGACCCAGTACTTC | CASSPDPLAGRQETQYF
TRBJ2-3 | - | few | TRBV7-2 | TGTGCCAGCAGCTTGACAGGCCCCGGGGGAGATACGCAGTATTTT | CASSLTGPGGDTQYF
TRBJ1-2 | - | - | TRBV20-1 | TGCAGTGTCGTAGGTAGAGCTAACTATGGCTACACCTTC | CSVVGRANYGYTF
TRBJ1-2 | TRBD1 | few | TRBV20-1 | TGCAGTGCTAACCCAGACAGGGAGAATGGCTACACCTTC | CSANPDRENGYTF
TRBJ2-7 | TRBD2 | - | TRBV20-1 | TGCAGTGCTTGGTTGCGGGGGACTCTTTACGAGCAGTACTTC | CSAWLRGTLYEQYF
TRBJ1-1 | - | - | TRBV19 | TGTGCCAGTAGCCCTGGGGGGCTGGTGAACACTGAAGCTTTCTTT | CASSPGGLVNTEAFF
TRBJ2-7 | - | - | TRBV20-1 | TGCAGTGCTTACGACACCTCCAAGGACGAGCAGTACTTC | CSAYDTSKDEQYF
TRBJ1-1 | - | medium-sized | TRBV15 | TGTGCCACCAGCAGAGGCGGATCCATGAACACTGAAGCTTTCTTT | CATSRGGSMNTEAFF
TRBJ1-2 | - | - | TRBV7-6 | TGTGCCAGCAGCTTACTACCGAGCCTCTATGGCTACACCTTC | CASSLLPSLYGYTF
TRBJ2-5 | TRBD2 | - | TRBV20-1 | TGCAGTGCTACCCCCGGACTAGCGGGGGTTGCAGAGACCCAGTACTTC | CSATPGLAGVAETQYF
TRBJ2-5 | TRBD2 | once | TRBV5-4 | TGTGCCAGCAGCGCGGGACTAGCGGGGGCTGAGACCCAGTACTTC | CASSAGLAGAETQYF
TRBJ2-3 | TRBD1 | - | TRBV19 | TGTGCCAGCACAAGGGACAGTCGCACAGATACGCAGTATTTT | CASTRDSRTDTQYF
TRBJ2-7 | TRBD1 | - | TRBV11-2 | TGTGCCAGCAGCGCGCGACAGGGCCTAACCTACGAGCAGTACTTC | CASSARQGLTYEQYF
TRBJ1-5 | - | - | TRBV4-2 | TGTGCCAGCAGCTCGGACAGAAGCAATCAGCCCCAGCATTTT | CASSSDRSNQPQHF
TRBJ2-5 | - | - | TRBV2 | TGTGCCAGCAGCCCTAGCGAAGAGACCCAGTACTTC | CASSPSEETQYF
TRBJ2-1 | TRBD2 | - | TRBV24-1 | TGTGCCACCAGTGATTTAAAAGCGGGAGTCTACAATGAGCAGTTCTTC | CATSDLKAGVYNEQFF
TRBJ2-1 | TRBD2 | - | TRBV4-2 | TGTGCCAGCAGCCAAGTTTCACTAGCGGGGGGACAGTACAATGAGCAGTTCTTC | CASSQVSLAGGQYNEQFF
TRBJ2-1 | - | - | TRBV10-1 | TGCGCCAGCAGTGAGTCGGGACTCGCTTCCTACAATGAGCAGTTCTTC | CASSESGLASYNEQFF
TRBJ2-1 | - | few | TRBV27 | TGTGCCAGCACCCCGGGTGCGGGGCAATACAATGAGCAGTTCTTC | CASTPGAGQYNEQFF
TRBJ2-1 | - | - | TRBV1 | TGCACCAGCAGCCAGCCAATCCCGGGACTAGCGGGAGGGGGTGAGCAGTTCTTC | CTSSQPIPGLAGGGEQFF
TRBJ2-5 | - | few | TRBV5-3 | TGTGCCAGAAGCTTCAGGGGAAGGGTTGAGACCCAGTACTTC | CARSFRGRVETQYF
TRBJ1-1 | TRBD1 | - | TRBV6-1 | TGTGCCAGCAGCTGGGACAGGAACACTGAAGCTTTCTTT | CASSWDRNTEAFF
TRBJ2-7 | - | few | TRBV20-1 | TGCAGTGCTAGACCCCCTAGGGCCTCAATGGACGAGCAGTACTTC | CSARPPRASMDEQYF
TRBJ2-3 | TRBD1 | - | TRBV7-3 | TGTGCCAGCAGCATGACAGGGGGCGAGAGGACGCAGTATTTT | CASSMTGGERTQYF
TRBJ1-2 | - | few | TRBV7-3 | TGTGCCAGCAGCTTATCCGGGGACTTGAGCTACACCTTC | CASSLSGDLSYTF
TRBJ1-2 | - | - | TRBV27 | TGTGCCAGCAGTACACATCCGGCCTACGATTATGGCTACACCTTC | CASSTHPAYDYGYTF
TRBJ2-3 | TRBD2 | - | TRBV20-1 | TGCAGTGCAAGACGCACGACTAGCGGGGGGGCGGATACGCAGTATTTT | CSARRTTSGGADTQYF
TRBJ1-2 | TRBD1 | few | TRBV5-4 | TGTGCCAGCAGCTTGGCCGGGACAGAGTATGGCTACACCTTC | CASSLAGTEYGYTF
TRBJ2-3 | - | - | TRBV24-1 | TGTGCCACCAGTGACCTAACAGGGAATACGCAGTATTTT | CATSDLTGNTQYF
TRBJ1-2 | - | medium-sized | TRBV20-1 | TGCAGTGCTAGAGATCCCGAGGGGACCTATGGCTACACCTTC | CSARDPEGTYGYTF
TRBJ2-1 | TRBD1 | - | TRBV7-2 | TGTGCCAGCAGCCCAGGGACAGGGCTCAATGAGCAGTTCTTC | CASSPGTGLNEQFF
TRBJ2-3 | - | - | TRBV20-1 | TGCAGTGCCGCTCCTAGCACAGATACGCAGTATTTT | CSAAPSTDTQYF
TRBJ2-7 | - | - | TRBV20-1 | TGCAGTGCTAGAGATCAAACTTCCTCCTACGAGCAGTACTTC | CSARDQTSSYEQYF
TRBJ2-3 | - | few | TRBV20-1 | TGCAGAATAAGTGGGGGTAACACAGATACGCAGTATTTT | CRISGGNTDTQYF